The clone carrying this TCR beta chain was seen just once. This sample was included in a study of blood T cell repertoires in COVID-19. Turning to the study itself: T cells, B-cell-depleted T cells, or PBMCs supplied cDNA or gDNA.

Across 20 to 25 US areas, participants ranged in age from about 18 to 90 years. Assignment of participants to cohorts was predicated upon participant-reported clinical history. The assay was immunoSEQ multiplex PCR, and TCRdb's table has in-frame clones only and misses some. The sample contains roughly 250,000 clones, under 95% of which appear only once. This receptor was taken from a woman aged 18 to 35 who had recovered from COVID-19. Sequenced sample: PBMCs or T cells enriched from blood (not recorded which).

DNA for the CDR3: TGTGCCAGCAGCCCGCCAGCGGGGGATTCCTATGGCTACACCTTC. Translated: CASSPPAGDSYGYTF. J is TRBJ1-2 and V is TRBV7-9; the D gene is possibly TRBD1 (5 bases). Germline CDR1 and CDR2: SEHNR and FQNEAQ (reference sequence). The V end lost 5 bases, the J end lost 4 bases, and 17 bases lay between the germline ends. This CDR3 is built from 15 residues.